Shown below are 24 T cell receptor beta chains from a single sample sequenced in a study of blood T cell repertoires in COVID-19. TCRdb's copy holds only in-frame clones and misses some; the assay was immunoSEQ multiplex PCR. The sample lists 150,000 to 180,000 clones, over 75% occurring once. Sample: peripheral blood. The receptors here all came from a man in his 60s with COVID-19, enrolled during active disease.

The genes are TRBV29-1 and TRBJ1-2, with D hard to call. The germline V gene has CDR1 SQVTM and CDR2 ANQGSEA. Trimming took 2 bases from V and 2 from J, leaving 12 bases between them. The CDR3 consists of 14 residues. CDR3 sequence: CSVEKSEGNYGYTF. CDR3 sequence (DNA): TGCAGCGTTGAAAAATCGGAGGGCAACTATGGCTACACCTTC.

This rearrangement joins TRBV11-2 to TRBJ2-7; D possibly corresponds to TRBD1 (5 bases). Trimming removed 6 bases from V and 3 bases from J, with 18 bases in between. The germline V gene has CDR1 SGHAT and CDR2 FQNNGV. The CDR3 contains 15 residues. The CDR3 sequence is CASSTEVGPLYEQYF. In DNA form, the CDR3 reads TGTGCCAGCAGTACCGAGGTGGGGCCTCTCTACGAGCAGTACTTC.

This clone came up once. At the DNA level, this CDR3 is encoded by other sequences in the same sample as well. V is TRBV18 and J is TRBJ1-2; 7 bases are shared with TRBD1. The ends lost 3 bases at V and 0 bases at J; junction bases unmatched: 1. The CDR3 totals 14 residues. The germline CDR1 and CDR2 sequences are KGHSH and LQKENI. CDR3: CASSPGTANYGYTF. DNA of the CDR3: TGTGCCAGCTCACCCGGGACAGCTAACTATGGCTACACCTTC.

The rearrangement uses TRBV5-1 and TRBJ1-1, with TRBD1 as a possible D gene (5 bases). Germline V gene sequence: CDR1 SGHRS, CDR2 YFSETQ. V was shortened by 4 bases and J by 5 bases, with 12 bases between the two germline ends. The CDR3 is 13 residues long. The CDR3 DNA sequence: TGCGCCAGCAGCCCCATGGGGGGGACTGAAGCTTTCTTT. Translation: CASSPMGGTEAFF.

This rearrangement joins TRBV7-6 to TRBJ2-2, with 10 bases identical to TRBD2. CDR1 and CDR2 (germline): SGHVS, FNYEAQ. The J segment lost 2 bases and the V segment lost 2 bases, leaving 2 bases of the junction unmatched. The CDR3 runs to 16 residues. The CDR3 DNA sequence: TGTGCCAGCAGCTTATCTAGCGGGGGAAACACCGGGGAGCTGTTTTTT. Translated, it gives CASSLSSGGNTGELFF.

The J gene is TRBJ1-1, the V gene TRBV19; D is ambiguous. V dropped 8 bases and J dropped 5 bases, with 18 bases sitting between them. CDR1 LNHDA and CDR2 SQIVND come from the germline V gene (reference sequence). CDR3 size: 14 residues. The CDR3 loop reads CASQDGSVSTEAFF. Written as DNA, the CDR3 is TGTGCCAGTCAAGACGGTAGCGTAAGTACTGAAGCTTTCTTT.

The chain has TRBV19 and TRBJ1-4; D perhaps matches TRBD1 (5 bases). Per the germline V gene, CDR1 is LNHDA and CDR2 is SQIVND (reference sequence). V dropped 6 bases and J dropped 2 bases, with 10 bases sitting between them. The CDR3 spans 14 residues. CDR3 residues: CASREQATNEKLFF. CDR3 in DNA: TGTGCCAGTAGGGAACAGGCGACTAATGAAAAACTGTTTTTT.

The V and J genes are TRBV5-1 and TRBJ1-2; TRBD1 is a possible D gene (5 bases). Per the germline V gene, CDR1 is SGHRS and CDR2 is YFSETQ. The V gene lost 5 bases and the J gene lost 2 bases, with 10 bases spanning the gap. The CDR3 runs to 13 residues. CDR3 bases: TGCGCCAGCAGGCAACAGGAAAACTATGGCTACACCTTC. Translation: CASRQQENYGYTF.

The rearrangement joins TRBV5-1 to TRBJ1-2, with a weak D call TRBD1 (6 bases). The CDR3 spans 14 residues. The ends were cut back, 5 bases at V and 6 bases at J, with 17 bases in the middle. Germline loops: CDR1 SGHRS, CDR2 YFSETQ. CDR3 DNA sequence: TGCGCCAGCAGACCCGGGACACTAACGGATGGCTACACCTTC. Residues: CASRPGTLTDGYTF.

The V call is TRBV7-3, the J call TRBJ2-2, with 13 bases lining up with TRBD2. Losses at the gene ends were 5 bases for V and 7 bases for J; bases not matched to a gene: 13. Germline CDR1 and CDR2: SGHTA and FQGTGA. The CDR3 extends over 18 amino acids. The CDR3 nucleotides read TGTGCCAGCAGCCCTCCGAGAGGACTAGCGGGAGCGGGCGGGGAGCTGTTTTTT. This translates into CASSPPRGLAGAGGELFF.

The chain couples TRBV7-2 to TRBJ1-2; 9 bases agree with TRBD1. Germline-derived CDR1 and CDR2 are SGHTA and FQGNSA. The CDR3 is 14 residues long. V lost 5 bases and J lost 5; bases outside the gene matches: 6. The CDR3, as DNA: TGTGCCAGCAGCCTGACAGGGGGGAATTATGGCTACACCTTC. Its translation: CASSLTGGNYGYTF.

The J gene is TRBJ2-5, the V gene TRBV7-6, with 9 bases aligning to TRBD1. CDR1 is SGHVS and CDR2 is FNYEAQ in the germline V gene. The CDR3 runs to 14 residues. The trim removed 5 bases at V and 5 bases at J, leaving 6 bases unmatched. CDR3 DNA: TGTGCCAGCAGCATAGGGACAGGGAAGGAGACCCAGTACTTC. Translation gives CASSIGTGKETQYF.

This clone was counted only a few times. The chain is built from TRBV6-5 and TRBJ1-4, with 8 positions matching TRBD1. CDR3 length equals 14 residues. Germline trimming cut 7 bases from V and 5 bases from J; bases unmatched to any gene: 6. Germline V gene sequence: CDR1 MNHEY, CDR2 SVGAGI. The CDR3 region has the DNA TGTGCCAGCAAGGCTCAGGGGGCGAATGAAAAACTGTTTTTT. Translation gives CASKAQGANEKLFF.

V is TRBV7-2 and J is TRBJ2-1, with 8 positions matching TRBD1. The CDR3 has 14 residues. Germline loops: CDR1 SGHTA, CDR2 FQGNSA. Trimming removed 4 bases from V and 7 bases from J; junction bases left unmatched: 6. CDR3 loop: CASSSWTGRNEQFF. The DNA for the CDR3 is TGTGCCAGCAGCTCATGGACAGGGCGGAATGAGCAGTTCTTC. Together with reference TRBV7-2 and TRBJ2-1, the CDR3 gives the full variable domain: GAGVSQSPSNKVTEKGKDVELRCDPISGHTALYWYRQSLGQGLEFLIYFQGNSAPDKSGLPSDRFSAERTGGSVSTLTIQRTQQEDSAVYLCASSSWTGRNEQFFGPGTRLTVL.

The chain carries TRBV2 and TRBJ1-5; D is possibly TRBD1 (6 bases). The ends were cut back, 5 bases at V and 0 bases at J, with 11 bases in the middle. The CDR3 extends over 15 amino acids. CDR1 and CDR2 from the germline V gene are SNHLY and FYNNEI. In DNA, the CDR3 is TGTGCCAGCAGTAGGGTGGGGGCTAGCAATCAGCCCCAGCATTTT. This sequence encodes CASSRVGASNQPQHF.

This clone was seen a single time. The chain carries TRBV7-8 and TRBJ2-7; the D gene is possibly TRBD1 (6 bases). This CDR3 region has 15 residues. From germline, CDR1 is SGHVS and CDR2 FQNEAQ. Trimming stripped 1 base from V and 3 bases from J, with 13 bases between. The CDR3 loop is CASSLEASGVYEQYF. The CDR3 DNA sequence: TGTGCCAGCAGCTTAGAGGCCTCAGGGGTCTACGAGCAGTACTTC. Together with reference TRBV7-8 and TRBJ2-7, the CDR3 gives the full variable domain: GAGVSQSPRYKVAKRGQDVALRCDPISGHVSLFWYQQALGQGPEFLTYFQNEAQLDKSGLPSDRFFAERPEGSVSTLKIQRTQQEDSAVYLCASSLEASGVYEQYFGPGTRLTVT.

V usage is TRBV7-2 and J usage is TRBJ1-2, with D possibly TRBD1 on 6 matching bases. Trimming cost V 5 bases and J 5 bases, with 18 bases left between them. Germline CDR1 reads SGHTA; CDR2 reads FQGNSA. CDR3 length: 15 amino acids. Here the CDR3 reads CASSMDTTGLYGYTF. The CDR3 coding sequence is TGTGCCAGCAGCATGGATACGACAGGCCTTTATGGCTACACCTTC.

The rearrangement links TRBV29-1 to TRBJ2-7; 9 bases match TRBD2. Germline CDR1 and CDR2: SQVTM and ANQGSEA. J gave up 4 bases and V 6 bases, and 7 bases lay outside the gene matches. The CDR3 has 13 residues. The CDR3: CSVFSAGGYEQYF. The CDR3 DNA is TGCAGCGTATTTTCAGCGGGAGGTTACGAGCAGTACTTC.

V and J are TRBV5-4 and TRBJ1-4; 9 bases fit TRBD1. The germline gives CDR1 SGHNT, CDR2 YYREEE (reference sequence). CDR3 length: 15 amino acids. The trim removed 4 bases at V and 5 bases at J, leaving 6 bases unmatched. The CDR3 bases are TGTGCCAGCAGCCCGGCCGGGACAGGGAATGAAAAACTGTTTTTT. This codes for CASSPAGTGNEKLFF.

This chain joins TRBV4-1 and TRBJ1-4; D is ambiguous. Germline V gene lookup returns CDR1 MGHRA and CDR2 YSYEKL. V lost 4 bases and J 7 bases, leaving 13 bases between the germline ends. The CDR3 covers 14 residues. The CDR3 spells CASSRGESGEKLFF. In DNA, the CDR3 is TGCGCCAGCAGCCGCGGGGAAAGCGGTGAAAAACTGTTTTTT.

J is TRBJ1-2 and V is TRBV28; 7 bases agree with TRBD1. CDR1 and CDR2 from the germline V gene are MDHEN and SYDVKM. Trimming took 5 bases from V and 6 from J; bases not matched to a gene: 9. The CDR3 consists of 14 residues. The CDR3 loop is CASSPDPGQNGYTF. CDR3 nucleotides: TGTGCCAGCAGTCCCGACCCGGGACAGAATGGCTACACCTTC.

This rearrangement joins TRBV28 to TRBJ2-2; possible D gene TRBD2, 6 bases. Germline CDR1 MDHEN, CDR2 SYDVKM. The CDR3 runs to 15 residues. V gave up 4 bases and J gave up 2 bases, with 11 bases separating them. CDR3 sequence reads: CASSWHGGNTGELFF. The CDR3 DNA sequence: TGTGCCAGCAGTTGGCACGGGGGTAACACCGGGGAGCTGTTTTTT.

The chain recombines TRBV19 with TRBJ2-1; D remains unclear. The CDR3 contains 13 residues. Germline loops: CDR1 LNHDA, CDR2 SQIVND (reference sequence). V gave up 4 bases and J gave up 12 bases, with 16 bases separating them. The CDR3 coding sequence is TGTGCCAGTAGTAGCACACCTACTATGGGGCAGTTCTTC. This encodes CASSSTPTMGQFF.

V usage is TRBV4-3 and J usage is TRBJ2-2, with TRBD2 matching 7 bases. This CDR3 is 15 amino acids long. Trimming removed 6 bases from V and 2 bases from J; junction bases left unmatched: 6. Germline lookup yields CDR1 LGHNA and CDR2 YSLEER. The CDR3 spells CASSERGFNTGELFF. In DNA, the CDR3 is TGCGCCAGCAGTGAGCGGGGATTTAACACCGGGGAGCTGTTTTTT.